This T cell receptor (beta chain) appears in the sequencing data of a study of T cells in Graves' hyperthyroidism and ophthalmopathy. General study points: Blood shared most expanded thyroid clonotypes above 0.001. Ophthalmopathy was distinguished from stable hyperthyroidism by 13 V-J signatures.

Germline V gives CDR1 SGHAT, CDR2 FQNNGV. Trimming removed 0 bases from V and 9 bases from J, with 12 bases in between. This CDR3 spans 14 amino acids. Enrolled ophthalmopathy patients presented with a Clinical Activity Score of at least 3, a NOSPECS grade of at least 4, and disease duration under 3 months. Patients were excluded for uncontrolled infection, other autoimmune disease, pregnancy or lactation. Using RNA transcripts as the source, TCR beta CDR3 regions were amplified. First-round RT-PCR of the TCR CDR3 relied on the HTBI primer set. Each CDR3 protein is one row after TCRdb ran MiXCR on the multiplex PCR reads. The table includes approximately 600,000 distinct CDR3 sequences, under 25% detected once. On this clonotype itself: Its antigen is still unknown.

This sequence joins TRBV11-2 and TRBJ2-1; D unresolved. Sequencing was performed on blood. The receptor was isolated from a man aged 25 to 40 with Graves' ophthalmopathy. DNA of the CDR3: TGTGCCAGCAGCTTAGATGGGGAAATCGGTGAGCAGTTCTTC. It yields the protein CASSLDGEIGEQFF.